This T cell receptor beta chain was sequenced in a study of neoadjuvant anti-PD-1 for oral cavity cancer. Study details: Patients without progression received a fourth nivolumab dose around day 43, then surgical resection on days 50-56.

The germline gives CDR1 MNHEY, CDR2 SVGAGI. With 2 bases removed from V and 5 bases from J, the gap between germline ends came to 14 bases. The CDR3 extends over 15 amino acids. Generated by immunoSEQ multiplex PCR, the TCRdb table keeps only in-frame clones and is missing some. Among about 12,000 clones listed, around 60% were seen once. This clonotype originated in a person between 40 and 85 years old with oral cavity squamous cell carcinoma. Here the sequenced sample was PBMCs, taken before nivolumab (anti-PD-1) treatment. The rearrangement joins TRBV6-5 to TRBJ2-3; the D gene is possibly TRBD1 (6 bases). The CDR3 reads CASSYTGRVRDTQYF. In DNA, the CDR3 is TGTGCCAGCAGTTACACAGGGCGGGTTAGAGATACGCAGTATTTT.